Sequencing of this T cell receptor beta chain was carried out in a study of blood T cell repertoires in COVID-19. Study information: PBMCs, B-cell-depleted T cells, or T cells provided the cDNA or gDNA that made up the material.

Clones were sequenced by immunoSEQ multiplex PCR, and TCRdb holds only the in-frame ones, with some missing. Found here are under 200,000 clones, 60% to 85% of them singletons; the top ten hold around 8%. Deletions cut 6 bases from V and 2 bases from J, with 9 bases between. Per the germline V gene, CDR1 is MNHEY and CDR2 is SVGAGI. This CDR3 comprises 13 residues. The source of this sequence is a woman in her sixties or seventies with COVID-19, enrolled during active disease. This rearrangement joins TRBV6-5 to TRBJ2-3; a possible D gene is TRBD2 (5 bases). Specimen: peripheral blood. This CDR3 is CASRLGNTDTQYF. CDR3 DNA: TGTGCCAGCAGACTAGGGAACACAGATACGCAGTATTTT.